The 9 T cell receptor beta chains listed next were all sequenced from one sample in a study of shared clonotypes between healthy human individuals. Sequencing used immunoSEQ multiplex PCR; TCRdb keeps in-frame clones, though not all of them. Among approximately 440,000 clones listed, about 74% were seen once. Sequencing was done on a sample of PBMCs. These receptors were taken from a woman aged 40 to 55 in good health. Some clones in this sample may be carry-over from other donors' samples.

V and J are TRBV27 and TRBJ2-3, with D unclear. There are 16 residues in the CDR3. CDR1 MNHEY and CDR2 SMNVEV come from the germline V gene (reference sequence). The V end lost 0 bases, the J end lost 0 bases, and 10 bases lay between the germline ends. CDR3 amino acids: CASSLSRVLSTDTQYF. DNA of the CDR3: TGTGCCAGCAGTTTATCGCGAGTTTTGAGCACAGATACGCAGTATTTT.

Many counts were recorded for this clone. This same CDR3 is encoded by further DNA sequences in the sample. This rearrangement joins TRBV5-6 to TRBJ2-2, with 9 bases aligning to TRBD1. The V gene end was trimmed by 4 bases and the J gene end by 3 bases; junction bases not matched to a gene: 7. The CDR3 totals 16 residues. Germline V CDR1 and CDR2: SGHDT, YYEEEE. The CDR3 region has the DNA TGTGCCAGCAGCCCTGGGACAGGGCGGGACACCGGGGAGCTGTTTTTT. It specifies CASSPGTGRDTGELFF.

The chain combines TRBV29-1 with TRBJ2-5, with 7 bases identical to TRBD1. Germline V lookup: CDR1 SQVTM, CDR2 ANQGSEA. The CDR3 is made up of 14 amino acids. The ends lost 5 bases at V and 3 bases at J; junction bases unmatched: 9. The CDR3: CSVRGQVVKETQYF. The CDR3 bases are TGCAGCGTTAGAGGACAGGTAGTGAAAGAGACCCAGTACTTC.

This chain connects TRBV11-1 to TRBJ1-2; TRBD1 agrees at 9 bases. The CDR3 is 15 amino acids. Losses at the gene ends were 5 bases for V and 3 bases for J; bases not matched to a gene: 7. CDR1 is SGHAT and CDR2 is FQDESV in the germline V gene (reference sequence). CDR3 sequence reads: CASSAWDREYYGYTF. The CDR3 DNA reads as TGTGCCAGCAGCGCCTGGGACAGGGAGTACTATGGCTACACCTTC.

The chain has TRBV28 and TRBJ2-1; the D is unclear. The CDR3 consists of 15 residues. CDR1 is MDHEN and CDR2 is SYDVKM in the germline V gene. V was clipped by 6 bases and J by 1 base, with 13 bases between them. The CDR3 bases are TGTGCCAGCAGAGACGGTCGCTCGTCCTACAATGAGCAGTTCTTC. Translating gives CASRDGRSSYNEQFF.

The V and J genes are TRBV14 and TRBJ2-3, with D unclear. Germline assignment: CDR1 SGHDN and CDR2 FVKESK. There are 15 residues in the CDR3. Trimming shortened V by 4 bases and J by 6 bases, and 17 bases separated the two germline ends. The CDR3 region has the DNA TGTGCCAGCAGCCCCGCAACATCCTTGCCGGATACGCAGTATTTT. Translation: CASSPATSLPDTQYF. The full variable domain, rest sourced from reference TRBV14 and TRBJ2-3, is EAGVTQFPSHSVIEKGQTVTLRCDPISGHDNLYWYRRVMGKEIKFLLHFVKESKQDESGMPNNRFLAERTGGTYSTLKVQPAELEDSGVYFCASSPATSLPDTQYFGPGTRLTVL.

The rearrangement joins TRBV10-3 to TRBJ2-7, with 10 bases fitting TRBD2. Germline V gene lookup returns CDR1 ENHRY and CDR2 SYGVKD. After removal of 6 bases from V and 4 bases from J, the junction contained 6 bases not matched to a gene. The CDR3 covers 14 residues. The CDR3: CAIRTAGGQYEQYF. The DNA for the CDR3 is TGTGCCATCAGAACAGCGGGAGGGCAGTACGAGCAGTACTTC.

This chain connects TRBV18 to TRBJ1-1, with D unclear. The V end was cut by 5 bases, the J end by 2 bases, with 15 bases between. This CDR3 is built from 15 residues. Germline CDR1 and CDR2: KGHSH and LQKENI. The CDR3 nucleotides are TGTGCCAGCTCAACCCGGACGCAACCTAACACTGAAGCTTTCTTT. This gives the protein CASSTRTQPNTEAFF.

This clone appeared a few times. V and J are TRBV6-1 and TRBJ2-6; D gene ambiguous. Per germline, CDR1 MNHNS and CDR2 SASEGT. Trimming removed 6 bases from V and 4 bases from J, with 13 bases in between. The CDR3 has 15 residues. DNA of the CDR3: TGTGCCAGCAGGGGCGGAGCAGAGGGGGCCAACGTCCTGACTTTC. Translation gives CASRGGAEGANVLTF.